The clone carrying this TCR beta chain came up many times. Its cognate antigen is unknown. This record comes from a study of T-cell reconstitution after alpha-beta-depleted transplantation in children. The CDR3 contains 13 residues. V was shortened by 7 bases and J by 1 base, with 5 bases between the two germline ends. Study-level results: Surviving recipient T cells and thymic progenitors accounted for the high day-60 TCRbeta diversity observed in some patients. T-cell numbers and diversity one year post-transplant derived largely from freshly generated T cells. Alpha-beta T cells present about two months after transplant were reported to originate from several hundred expanded graft clones.

Preparation of the TCRbeta library involved a method that used unique molecular identifiers. One entry per CDR3 protein results from TCRdb running MiXCR on the PCR reads. The table shows about 600,000 distinct CDR3 sequences, with roughly 13% occurring only once. The source was PBMCs, mostly from graft donor cells, collected 360 days after TCRalphabeta/CD19-depleted stem cell transplant. This receptor was taken from a male patient aged 10-17 years who had a stem cell transplant for acute myeloid leukemia, so the T cells may come from the graft donor. The rearrangement uses TRBV12-3 or TRBV12-4 and TRBJ2-6; D gene ambiguous. CDR3 sequence reads: CASTFSGANVLTF. The CDR3 nucleotides are TGTGCCAGCACCTTTTCTGGGGCCAACGTCCTGACTTTC.